This is a list of T cell receptor beta chains from one sample in a study of T cells after yellow fever vaccination. TCRdb reanalysed the 5' RACE reads using MiXCR and keeps one entry per CDR3 protein. The sample contains approximately 150,000 distinct CDR3 sequences, 9.3% of which appear only once. The sample here was CD8+ T cells sorted from PBMCs, taken 45 days after the yellow fever booster vaccination. The receptors here all came from a young man who received the YFV17D yellow fever vaccine. Each CDR3 is given with its conserved first and last residue. The D gene is left open where the match is weak. Size values are once, few and many counts, or a class for expanded clones, and some rows have none.

>few|TRBV4-3|16|.|TRBJ1-2
TGCGCCAGCAGCCAAGCTCTCCACAAAGTTAACTATGGCTACACCTTC
CASSQALHKVNYGYTF
>few|TRBV9|15|TRBD2|TRBJ2-3
TGTGCCAGCAGCCCCGGGGGGGGGGGCACAGATACGCAGTATTTT
CASSPGGGGTDTQYF
>.|TRBV20-1|15|.|TRBJ2-1
TGCAGTGCTAGTTTGCTTGGGACTTCGTCCAATGAGCAGTTCTTC
CSASLLGTSSNEQFF
>once|TRBV14|14|.|TRBJ1-1
TGTGCCAGCAGGCAACCAGGGAAAATGACCCAAGCTTTCTTT
CASRQPGKMTQAFF
>few|TRBV14|15|TRBD1|TRBJ1-1
TGTGCCAGCAGCCAAGGGACAGGGGTTAACACTGAAGCTTTCTTT
CASSQGTGVNTEAFF
>.|TRBV7-8|16|.|TRBJ1-5
TGTGCCAGCAGCTTAGGGACCGCCGGGCCCGGTCAGCCCCAGCATTTT
CASSLGTAGPGQPQHF
>.|TRBV4-3|16|TRBD1|TRBJ2-3
TGCGCCAGCAGCCAAGACGGGGCAGGGGGCGAAGATACGCAGTATTTT
CASSQDGAGGEDTQYF
>many|TRBV4-1|15|.|TRBJ1-5
TGCGCCAGCAGCGAGCGACACGTTAGCAATCAGCCCCAGCATTTT
CASSERHVSNQPQHF
>many|TRBV10-3|13|.|TRBJ2-5
TGTGCCATCAGTGACGGCGGACAAGAGACCCAGTACTTC
CAISDGGQETQYF
>.|TRBV7-2|18|.|TRBJ2-3
TGTGCCAGCAGCTTAACTCAGTCGCCCTTTCCTAGCACAGATACGCAGTATTTT
CASSLTQSPFPSTDTQYF
>few|TRBV20-1|14|.|TRBJ2-3
TGCAGTGCTAGAGATGGTAGCAGGACCGTCACGCAGTATTTT
CSARDGSRTVTQYF
>few|TRBV7-3|13|.|TRBJ1-1
TGTGCCAGCAGCTCCGCAGGGGCCACTGAAGCTTTCTTT
CASSSAGATEAFF
>.|TRBV11-1|16|.|TRBJ2-5
TGTGCCACCTGCGTCGTGGGGGGACCTCGCCAAGAGACCCAGTACTTC
CATCVVGGPRQETQYF
>few|TRBV5-1|16|TRBD2|TRBJ2-3
TGCGCCAGCAGCTCTCGACTAGCGGGGCCCACAGATACGCAGTATTTT
CASSSRLAGPTDTQYF
>few|TRBV7-7|13|.|TRBJ2-2
TGTGCTAGCAGCCCCTGGAGAGCCGGGGAGCTGTTTTTT
CASSPWRAGELFF
>.|TRBV6-5|13|.|TRBJ1-1
TGTGCCAGCAGTTTAGTAGTGGACACTGAAGCTTTCTTT
CASSLVVDTEAFF
>few|TRBV5-1|13|TRBD2|TRBJ2-7
TGCGCCAGCAGCTCAACTAGCGGGTACGAGCAGTACTTC
CASSSTSGYEQYF
>.|TRBV7-8|15|TRBD1|TRBJ1-3
TGTGCCAGCAGCCTCGGACAGGCAACTGGAAACACCATATATTTT
CASSLGQATGNTIYF
>many|TRBV6-4|15|TRBD2|TRBJ2-1
TGTGCCAGCAGTGACACTAGCGGGGGGGCCAATGAGCAGTTCTTC
CASSDTSGGANEQFF
>.|TRBV6-5|16|TRBD2|TRBJ2-1
TGTGCCAGCAGTATTAGCGGGGGCAGTGGTTCGGATGAGCAGTTCTTC
CASSISGGSGSDEQFF
>few|TRBV27|15|.|TRBJ2-1
TGTGCCAGCGGGTCCGGACAGACTGTTATCAATGAGCAGTTCTTC
CASGSGQTVINEQFF
>few|TRBV4-1|15|.|TRBJ1-2
TGCGCCAGCAGCCAAGGCCAGACGGGGGTTCAAGGCTACACCTTC
CASSQGQTGVQGYTF
>few|TRBV5-1|14|TRBD1|TRBJ1-2
TGCGCCAGCAGACCGGACAGGCCGAACTATGGCTACACCTTC
CASRPDRPNYGYTF
>.|TRBV7-6|15|.|TRBJ2-7
TGTGCCAGCAGCCCCCATATGACAGGAGGGGACAAGCAGTACTTC
CASSPHMTGGDKQYF
>.|TRBV7-8|17|TRBD1|TRBJ2-5
TGTGCCAGCAGCCTCCTTCAGACAGGGAAGTTAGGAGAGACCCAGTACTTC
CASSLLQTGKLGETQYF
>.|TRBV7-9|15|TRBD1|TRBJ2-5
TGTGCCAGCAGCAAGGAGACAGGGTACCAAGAGACCCAGTACTTC
CASSKETGYQETQYF